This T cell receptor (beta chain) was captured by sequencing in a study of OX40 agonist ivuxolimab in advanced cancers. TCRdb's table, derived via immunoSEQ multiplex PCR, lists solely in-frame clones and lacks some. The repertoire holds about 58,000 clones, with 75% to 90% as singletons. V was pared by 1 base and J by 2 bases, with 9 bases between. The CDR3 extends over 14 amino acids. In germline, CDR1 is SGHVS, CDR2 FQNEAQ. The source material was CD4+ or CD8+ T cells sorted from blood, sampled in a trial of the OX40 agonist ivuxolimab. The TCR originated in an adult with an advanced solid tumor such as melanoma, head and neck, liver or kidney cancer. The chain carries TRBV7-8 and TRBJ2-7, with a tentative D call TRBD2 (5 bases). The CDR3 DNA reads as TGTGCCAGCAGCTTAGTGGCACTAGCCTACGAGCAGTACTTC. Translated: CASSLVALAYEQYF.